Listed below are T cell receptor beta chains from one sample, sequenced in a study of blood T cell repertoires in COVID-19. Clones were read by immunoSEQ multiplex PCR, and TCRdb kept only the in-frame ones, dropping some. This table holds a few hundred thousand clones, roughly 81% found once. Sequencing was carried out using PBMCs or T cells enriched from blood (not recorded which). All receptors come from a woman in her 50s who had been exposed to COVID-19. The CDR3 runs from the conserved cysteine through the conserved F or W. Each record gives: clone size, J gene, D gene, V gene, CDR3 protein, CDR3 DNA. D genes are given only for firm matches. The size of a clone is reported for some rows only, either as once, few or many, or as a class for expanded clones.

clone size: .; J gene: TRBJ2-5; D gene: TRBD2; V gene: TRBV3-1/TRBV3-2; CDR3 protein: CASSQDLGTSVGETQYF; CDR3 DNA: TGTGCCAGCAGCCAAGACCTTGGGACTAGCGTCGGGGAGACCCAGTACTTC
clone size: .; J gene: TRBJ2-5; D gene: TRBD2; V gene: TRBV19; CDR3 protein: CASSISGGREETQYF; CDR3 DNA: TGTGCCAGTAGTATAAGCGGGGGACGGGAAGAGACCCAGTACTTC
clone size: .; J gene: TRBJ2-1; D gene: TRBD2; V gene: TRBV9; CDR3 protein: CASSLGGESSYNEQFF; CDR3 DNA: TGTGCCAGCAGCCTCGGGGGGGAAAGCTCCTACAATGAGCAGTTCTTC
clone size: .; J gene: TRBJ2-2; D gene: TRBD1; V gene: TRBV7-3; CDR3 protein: CASSLGTATGELFF; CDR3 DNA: TGTGCCAGCAGCTTGGGGACAGCCACCGGGGAGCTGTTTTTT
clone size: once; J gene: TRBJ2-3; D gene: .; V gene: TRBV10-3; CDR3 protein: CAISESEDTQYF; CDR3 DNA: TGTGCCATCAGTGAGTCGGAGGATACGCAGTATTTT
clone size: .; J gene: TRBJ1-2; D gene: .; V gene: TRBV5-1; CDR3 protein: CASSLDGLRAGYTF; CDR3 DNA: TGCGCCAGCAGCTTGGATGGCCTGAGAGCGGGCTACACCTTC
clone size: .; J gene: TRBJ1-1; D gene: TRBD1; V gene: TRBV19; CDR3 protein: CASSSGQALNTEAFF; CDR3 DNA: TGTGCCAGTAGTTCGGGACAGGCTTTGAACACTGAAGCTTTCTTT
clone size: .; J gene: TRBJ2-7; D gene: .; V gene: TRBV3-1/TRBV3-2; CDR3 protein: CASSQGSGHPYEQYF; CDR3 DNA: TGTGCCAGCAGCCAAGGATCAGGGCACCCCTACGAGCAGTACTTC
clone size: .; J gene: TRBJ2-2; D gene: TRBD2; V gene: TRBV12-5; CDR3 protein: CASGWPLAGGPSTGELFF; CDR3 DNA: TGTGCTAGTGGTTGGCCTTTGGCGGGGGGGCCGAGCACCGGGGAGCTGTTTTTT
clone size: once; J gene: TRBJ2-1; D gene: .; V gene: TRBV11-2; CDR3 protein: CASSFRQLEGQFF; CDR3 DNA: TGTGCCAGCAGCTTCCGACAGCTCGAAGGGCAGTTCTTC
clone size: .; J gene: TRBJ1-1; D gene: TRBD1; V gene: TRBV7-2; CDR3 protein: CASSYSGGSQGFF; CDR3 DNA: TGTGCCAGCAGCTACTCAGGGGGGTCCCAAGGTTTCTTT
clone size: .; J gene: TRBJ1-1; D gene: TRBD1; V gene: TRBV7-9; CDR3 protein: CASSLQGAGVEAFF; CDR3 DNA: TGTGCCAGCAGCTTACAGGGGGCGGGAGTTGAAGCTTTCTTT
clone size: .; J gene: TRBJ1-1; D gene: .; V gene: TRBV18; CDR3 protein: CASSPGDKSGEAFF; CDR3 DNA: TGTGCCAGCTCACCTGGGGACAAGTCCGGTGAAGCTTTCTTT
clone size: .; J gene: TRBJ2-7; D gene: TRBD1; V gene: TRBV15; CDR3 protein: CATGGDRGAYEQYF; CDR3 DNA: TGTGCCACCGGAGGGGACAGGGGAGCCTACGAGCAGTACTTC
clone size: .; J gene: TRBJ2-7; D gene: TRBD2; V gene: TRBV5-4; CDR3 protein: CASSLTGGVYEQYF; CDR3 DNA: TGTGCCAGCAGCTTGACGGGGGGGGTCTACGAGCAGTACTTC
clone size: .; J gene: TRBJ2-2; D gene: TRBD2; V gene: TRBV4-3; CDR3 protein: CASSKSSGGAFTGELFF; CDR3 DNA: TGCGCCAGCAGCAAGTCTAGCGGGGGGGCCTTCACCGGGGAGCTGTTTTTT
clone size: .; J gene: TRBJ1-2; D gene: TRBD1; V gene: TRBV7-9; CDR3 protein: CASSPGQGANYGYTF; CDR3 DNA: TGTGCCAGCAGCCCTGGACAGGGGGCTAACTATGGCTACACCTTC
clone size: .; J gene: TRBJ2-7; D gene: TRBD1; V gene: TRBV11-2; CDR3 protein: CASSLGDRESYEQYF; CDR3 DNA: TGTGCCAGCAGCTTAGGGGACAGGGAGTCCTACGAGCAGTACTTC
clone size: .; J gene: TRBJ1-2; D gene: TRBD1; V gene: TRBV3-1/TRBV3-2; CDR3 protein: CASRESTGNHGYTF; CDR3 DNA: TGTGCCAGCCGAGAATCGACAGGGAACCATGGCTACACCTTC
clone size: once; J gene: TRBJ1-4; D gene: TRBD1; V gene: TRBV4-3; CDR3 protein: CASSPFPGQGWEKLFF; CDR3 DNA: TGCGCCAGCAGCCCGTTCCCGGGACAGGGATGGGAAAAACTGTTTTTT
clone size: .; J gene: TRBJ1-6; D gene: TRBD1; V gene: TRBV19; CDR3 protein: CASSMGTGVNSPLHF; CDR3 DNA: TGTGCCAGTAGTATGGGGACAGGGGTTAATTCACCCCTCCACTTT
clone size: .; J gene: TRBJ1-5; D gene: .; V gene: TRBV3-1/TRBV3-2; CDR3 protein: CASSQETWRDQPQHF; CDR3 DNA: TGTGCCAGCAGCCAAGAAACGTGGCGGGATCAGCCCCAGCATTTT
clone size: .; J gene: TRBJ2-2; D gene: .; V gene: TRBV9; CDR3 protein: CASRHNTGELFF; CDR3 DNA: TGTGCCAGCAGACACAACACCGGGGAGCTGTTTTTT
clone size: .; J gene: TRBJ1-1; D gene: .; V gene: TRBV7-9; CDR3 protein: CASSSRLDRMNTEAFF; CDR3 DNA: TGTGCCAGCAGCTCGCGGCTCGACAGGATGAACACTGAAGCTTTCTTT
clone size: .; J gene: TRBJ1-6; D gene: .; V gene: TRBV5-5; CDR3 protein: CASSPSEGLVGSPLHF; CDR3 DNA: TGTGCCAGCAGCCCCTCTGAGGGCCTGGTAGGGTCACCCCTCCACTTT
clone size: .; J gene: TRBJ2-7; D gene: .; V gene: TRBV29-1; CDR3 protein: CSVEDSPYEQYF; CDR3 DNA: TGCAGCGTTGAAGACAGTCCCTACGAGCAGTACTTC
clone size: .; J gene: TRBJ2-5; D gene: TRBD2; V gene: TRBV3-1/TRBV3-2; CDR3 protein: CASSDLGGGAETQYF; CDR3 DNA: TGTGCCAGCAGCGATCTTGGCGGGGGGGCGGAGACCCAGTACTTC
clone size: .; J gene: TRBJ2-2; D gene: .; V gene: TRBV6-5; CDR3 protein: CASRADWTGELFF; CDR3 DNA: TGTGCCAGCAGGGCTGACTGGACCGGGGAGCTGTTTTTT
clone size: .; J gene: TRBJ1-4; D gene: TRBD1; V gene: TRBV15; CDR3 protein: CATSRQGTPDEKLFF; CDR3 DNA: TGTGCCACCAGCCGACAGGGGACTCCTGATGAAAAACTGTTTTTT
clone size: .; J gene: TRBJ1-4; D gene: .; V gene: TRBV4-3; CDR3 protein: CASSQEWGTRGIVEKLFF; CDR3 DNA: TGCGCCAGCAGCCAAGAATGGGGAACCCGGGGGATCGTCGAAAAACTGTTTTTT
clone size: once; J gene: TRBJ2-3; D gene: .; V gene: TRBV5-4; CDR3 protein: CASSLPGTDTQYF; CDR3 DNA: TGTGCCAGCAGCTTGCCCGGCACAGATACGCAGTATTTT
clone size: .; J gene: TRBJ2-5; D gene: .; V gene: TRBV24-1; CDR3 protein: CATSDPREGAKQTQYF; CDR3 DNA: TGTGCCACCAGTGATCCCCGGGAGGGGGCTAAACAGACCCAGTACTTC
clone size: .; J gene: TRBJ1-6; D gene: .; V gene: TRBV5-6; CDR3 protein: CASSLGTGRNSPLHF; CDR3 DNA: TGTGCCAGCAGCTTGGGTACGGGGAGGAACTCACCCCTCCACTTT
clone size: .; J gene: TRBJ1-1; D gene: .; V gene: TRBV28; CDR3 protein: CASSSPQGWDTEAFF; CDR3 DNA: TGTGCCAGCAGTTCCCCACAGGGCTGGGACACTGAAGCTTTCTTT
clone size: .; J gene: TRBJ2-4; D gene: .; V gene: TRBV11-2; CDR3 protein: CASSLGGGRRIQYF; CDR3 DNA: TGTGCCAGCAGCTTGGGGGGGGGCCGCCGGATTCAGTACTTC
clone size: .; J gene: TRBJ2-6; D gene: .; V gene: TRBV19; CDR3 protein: CASSISGAGANVLTF; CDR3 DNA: TGTGCCAGTAGTATTTCGGGGGCTGGGGCCAACGTCCTGACTTTC
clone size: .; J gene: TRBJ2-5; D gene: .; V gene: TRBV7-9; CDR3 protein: CASSFGTSLYQETQYF; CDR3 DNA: TGTGCCAGCAGCTTCGGGACTTCCCTGTATCAAGAGACCCAGTACTTC
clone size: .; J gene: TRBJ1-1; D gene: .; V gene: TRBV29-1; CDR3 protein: CSAGSGIGFTEAFF; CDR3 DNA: TGCAGCGCCGGGAGCGGGATTGGATTCACTGAAGCTTTCTTT
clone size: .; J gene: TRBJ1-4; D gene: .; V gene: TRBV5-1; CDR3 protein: CASSLGHTKEKLFF; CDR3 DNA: TGCGCCAGCAGCCTGGGGCACACTAAGGAAAAACTGTTTTTT
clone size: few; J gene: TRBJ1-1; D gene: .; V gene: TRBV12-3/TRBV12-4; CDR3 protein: CASSFSGTPRAFF; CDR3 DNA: TGTGCCAGCAGTTTCTCCGGGACACCCAGAGCTTTCTTT
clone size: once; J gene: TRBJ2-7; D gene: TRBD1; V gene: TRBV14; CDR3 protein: CASSQATDRGGAQYF; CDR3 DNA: TGTGCCAGCAGCCAAGCCACGGACAGGGGAGGCGCGCAGTACTTC
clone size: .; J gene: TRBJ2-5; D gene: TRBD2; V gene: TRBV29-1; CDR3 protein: CSVEGDRGGTETQYF; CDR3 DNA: TGCAGCGTTGAAGGGGATCGGGGGGGTACGGAGACCCAGTACTTC
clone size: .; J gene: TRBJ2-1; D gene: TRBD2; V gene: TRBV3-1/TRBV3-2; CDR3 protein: CASSQSGGDYNEQFF; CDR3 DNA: TGTGCCAGCAGCCAGAGCGGGGGGGATTACAATGAGCAGTTCTTC
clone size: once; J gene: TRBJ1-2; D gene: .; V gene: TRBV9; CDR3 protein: CASSVGGFGGGDTF; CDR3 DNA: TGTGCCAGCAGCGTAGGTGGTTTCGGAGGGGGGGACACCTTC
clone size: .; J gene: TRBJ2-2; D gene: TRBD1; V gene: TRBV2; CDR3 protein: CASRQGSLYTGELFF; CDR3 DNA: TGTGCCAGCAGACAGGGGTCTCTGTACACCGGGGAGCTGTTTTTT
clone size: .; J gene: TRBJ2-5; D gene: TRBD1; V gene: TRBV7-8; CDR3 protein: CASSLDRGLETQYF; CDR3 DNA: TGTGCCAGCAGCTTAGACAGGGGGCTGGAGACCCAGTACTTC
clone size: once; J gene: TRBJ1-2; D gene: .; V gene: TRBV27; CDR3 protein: CASSLFGGGGYTF; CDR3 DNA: TGTGCCAGCAGTTTATTCGGGGGGGGAGGCTACACCTTC
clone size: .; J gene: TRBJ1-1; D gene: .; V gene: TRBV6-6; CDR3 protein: CASSYSRAGEAAEAFF; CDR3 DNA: TGTGCCAGCAGTTACTCGAGGGCAGGAGAAGCGGCTGAAGCTTTCTTT
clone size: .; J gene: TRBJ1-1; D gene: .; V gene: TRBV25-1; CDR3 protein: CASSNQDWNTEAFF; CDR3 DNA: TGTGCCAGCAGTAACCAGGACTGGAACACTGAAGCTTTCTTT
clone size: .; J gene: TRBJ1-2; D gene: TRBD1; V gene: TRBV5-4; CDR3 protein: CASSSAGQAAHYGYTF; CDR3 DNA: TGTGCCAGCAGCTCTGCGGGACAGGCGGCCCACTATGGCTACACCTTC
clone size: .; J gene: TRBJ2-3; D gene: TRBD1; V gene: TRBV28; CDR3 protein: CATKPGQGAEDTQYF; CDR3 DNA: TGTGCCACCAAGCCGGGACAGGGGGCAGAGGATACGCAGTATTTT
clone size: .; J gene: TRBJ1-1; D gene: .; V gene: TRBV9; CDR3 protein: CASSVAPNPNTRLGAEAFF; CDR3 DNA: TGTGCCAGCAGCGTAGCCCCGAACCCCAATACCCGCTTAGGGGCTGAAGCTTTCTTT
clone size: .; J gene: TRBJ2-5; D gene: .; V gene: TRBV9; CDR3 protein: CASSGGPQETQYF; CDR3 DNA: TGTGCCAGCAGCGGGGGGCCACAAGAGACCCAGTACTTC